Following are 24 T cell receptor beta chains from one sample sequenced in a study of T cell repertoires in aging, cancer and after chemotherapy. Peripheral blood genomic DNA, not sorted cells or RNA, was the template. Multiplex touch-down PCR with TRB-A/B primers amplified rearranged V-D-J TRB sequences. TCRdb analysed the multiplex PCR reads with MiXCR anew, one entry per CDR3 protein. The table lists 7,000 to 9,000 distinct CDR3 sequences, roughly 32% of them singletons. Sequencing used blood. The receptors originated from a human donor in good health.

The chain uses TRBV28 and TRBJ2-4; D might be TRBD1 or TRBD2, each matching 5 bases. Germline CDR1 MDHEN, CDR2 SYDVKM. V was shortened by 2 bases and J by 1 base, with 6 bases between the two germline ends. CDR3 length: 14 amino acids. The CDR3 DNA sequence: TGTGCCAGCAGTTTAGAGGGGGCCAAAAACATTCAGTACTTC. Protein: CASSLEGAKNIQYF.

This clonotype was seen a few times. The chain carries TRBV19 and TRBJ2-1, with 9 bases lining up with TRBD2. Trimming at V came to 3 bases and at J to 9 bases, leaving 12 bases not matched to a gene. Germline values: CDR1 LNHDA, CDR2 SQIVND (reference sequence). There are 16 residues in the CDR3. CDR3 protein: CASSILGGRAYGEQFF. The DNA for the CDR3 is TGTGCCAGTAGTATTCTGGGCGGGAGGGCCTACGGTGAGCAGTTCTTC.

The chain has TRBV5-1 and TRBJ2-7, with D unresolved. Germline assignment: CDR1 SGHRS and CDR2 YFSETQ. Trimming removed 0 bases at V and 2 bases at J, with 12 bases between. The CDR3 is 15 amino acids. CDR3 in amino acids: CASSLAMVAPYEQYF. For the CDR3, the DNA is TGCGCCAGCAGCTTGGCTATGGTAGCTCCCTACGAGCAGTACTTC.

V gene TRBV28 combines with J gene TRBJ1-5; no clear D gene. Germline V CDR1 and CDR2: MDHEN, SYDVKM. The CDR3 spans 13 residues. The DNA of the CDR3 is TGTGTCCCGTATGCTCTCAGCAATCAGCCCCAGCATTTT. Residues: CVPYALSNQPQHF.

The chain has TRBV6-1 and TRBJ2-7; 10 nucleotides align to TRBD1. This CDR3 has 15 residues. Germline-derived CDR1 and CDR2 are MNHNS and SASEGT. The J segment lost 4 bases and the V segment lost 0 bases, leaving 3 bases of the junction unmatched. The CDR3 region is CASSEAPGQGYEQYF. The CDR3 DNA reads TGTGCCAGCAGTGAAGCACCGGGACAGGGGTACGAGCAGTACTTC.

This clonotype was detected a few times. The V and J genes are TRBV11-2 and TRBJ1-1, with TRBD1 matching 7 bases. Trimming took 6 bases from V and 3 from J; bases not matched to a gene: 16. Germline V gene lookup returns CDR1 SGHAT and CDR2 FQNNGV. This CDR3 has 17 amino acids. The chain's CDR3 is CASSPIQMTGRDTEAFF. The CDR3, as DNA: TGTGCCAGCAGTCCTATACAAATGACAGGGCGGGACACTGAAGCTTTCTTT.

The chain joins TRBV5-6 to TRBJ1-2; D ambiguous. The CDR3 length is 12 residues. Germline lookup yields CDR1 SGHDT and CDR2 YYEEEE. Trimming pared 4 bases from V and 7 bases from J, leaving 11 bases between. CDR3 sequence (DNA): TGTGCCAGCAGCCTCGACACTGCTGGCTACACCTTC. Translation gives CASSLDTAGYTF.

V gene TRBV6-5 combines with J gene TRBJ2-7; D remains unclear. The germline V gene has CDR1 MNHEY and CDR2 SVGAGI. V lost 2 bases and J lost 0, with 11 bases in between. The CDR3 contains 15 residues. CDR3 in amino acids: CASSYQRLSSYEQYF. CDR3 sequence (DNA): TGTGCCAGCAGTTACCAGAGGTTGAGCTCCTACGAGCAGTACTTC.

The V gene is TRBV28, the J gene TRBJ2-1; 12 bases match TRBD2. The closer fit of TRBJ2-7 to the DNA end suggests the J call may be wrong. The germline CDR1 and CDR2 sequences are MDHEN and SYDVKM. The CDR3 runs 16 residues. DNA for the CDR3: TGTGCCAGCAGTTTCCTAGCGGGAGGGCCATTTCAGGAGCAGTACTTC. Protein product: CASSFLAGGPFQEQYF.

By sample fraction, this clonotype is medium-sized. The J gene is TRBJ2-7, the V gene TRBV29-1; maybe TRBD1 (6 bases). The germline V gene has CDR1 SQVTM and CDR2 ANQGSEA. This CDR3 region has 13 residues. V lost 6 bases to trimming and J lost 2 bases, with 14 bases between them. CDR3 residues: CSVGAGDPYEQYF. CDR3 coding DNA: TGCAGCGTCGGGGCAGGGGACCCCTACGAGCAGTACTTC.

This clonotype is medium-sized in the sample. This chain joins TRBV27 and TRBJ1-2, with D possibly TRBD1 on 6 matching bases. CDR1 and CDR2 from the germline V gene are MNHEY and SMNVEV (reference sequence). The CDR3 is 14 residues long. With 6 bases removed from V and 1 base from J, the gap between germline ends came to 12 bases. CDR3 loop: CASSPRQDNYGYTF. The CDR3 DNA follows: TGTGCCAGCAGCCCCCGACAGGATAACTATGGCTACACCTTC.

The rearrangement links TRBV30 to TRBJ1-2; 7 bases are a match to TRBD1. V shed 1 base, J shed 0 bases, and the junction held 2 bases outside the gene matches. Germline CDR1 is GTSNPN and CDR2 is SVGIG (reference sequence). The CDR3 runs to 14 residues. CDR3 DNA sequence: TGTGCCTGGAGTGCGGGACAGTCTAACTATGGCTACACCTTC. Protein sequence: CAWSAGQSNYGYTF.

With regard to this clonotype: A much more abundant neighbour one base away suggests this may be a read error. The chain carries TRBV7-2 and TRBJ2-7; TRBD1 matches 7 bases. Germline assignment: CDR1 SGHTA and CDR2 FQGNSA. V shed 2 bases and J 7 bases; nucleotides not matched to a gene: 8. This CDR3 spans 14 amino acids. CDR3 DNA: TGTGCCAGCAGCTTAACGGGGACAGCTAATGAGCAGTACTTC. Protein product: CASSLTGTANEQYF.

The rearrangement joins TRBV5-1 to TRBJ2-3; 10 bases agree with TRBD1. The junction had 10 bases not matched to a gene; V was cut back by 5 bases and J by 4 bases. The CDR3 contains 16 residues. Germline CDR1 and CDR2: SGHRS and YFSETQ. CDR3 in DNA: TGCGCCAGCAGTAGGATGACAGGGGGCGATGCAGATACGCAGTATTTT. Its protein product is CASSRMTGGDADTQYF.

This sequence joins TRBV5-6 and TRBJ2-7, with D perhaps matching TRBD2 (5 bases). Looked up from germline, CDR1 is SGHDT and CDR2 is YYEEEE. Trimming removed 2 bases at V and 6 bases at J, with 18 bases between. This CDR3 is 15 amino acids long. Written as DNA, the CDR3 is TGTGCCAGCAGCTTCGGACTCGGAGGCCCCATCGAGCAGTACTTC. Amino acid sequence: CASSFGLGGPIEQYF.

The chain links TRBV10-3 to TRBJ1-4; 8 bases align to TRBD1. Germline CDR1 ENHRY, CDR2 SYGVKD. The CDR3 covers 15 residues. J was trimmed by 4 bases and V by 9 bases; bases with no gene match: 10. CDR3 protein: CAIRPDRADNEKLFF. Here the CDR3 DNA reads TGTGCCATACGACCGGACAGGGCCGATAATGAAAAACTGTTTTTT.

This sequence joins TRBV12-1 and TRBJ2-1. TRBV12-1 is a listed pseudogene. The CDR3 runs to 13 residues. CDR3 sequence reads: CASSFVLVNEQFF. DNA for the CDR3: TGTGCCAGCAGCTTTGTGTTAGTTAATGAGCAGTTCTTC.

This chain connects TRBV7-2 to TRBJ2-1; 7 nucleotides agree with TRBD1. Germline V gene lookup returns CDR1 SGHTA and CDR2 FQGNSA. The CDR3 contains 15 residues. Trimming took 4 bases from V and 3 from J; bases not matched to a gene: 6. The CDR3 here is CASSSQGTLYNEQFF. Written as DNA, the CDR3 is TGTGCCAGCAGCTCACAGGGGACCCTCTACAATGAGCAGTTCTTC.

The chain combines TRBV6-4 with TRBJ2-1, with a possible D match to TRBD2 (5 bases). CDR1 and CDR2 (germline): MRHNA, SNTAGT. This CDR3 is built from 13 residues. Trimming took off 5 bases at V and 5 bases at J, with 10 bases between the two ends. CDR3 region: CASSQTGNNEQFF. DNA for the CDR3: TGTGCCAGCAGTCAGACGGGGAACAATGAGCAGTTCTTC.

The chain combines TRBV9 with TRBJ2-1; TRBD2 matches 9 bases. V dropped 4 bases and J dropped 8; count of bases not matched to a gene: 10. Germline values: CDR1 SGDLS, CDR2 YYNGEE. The CDR3 is made up of 15 amino acids. The CDR3 DNA is TGTGCCAGCAGCCCCGGACTAGCGTCGAGCGATGAGCAGTTCTTC. Translating it yields CASSPGLASSDEQFF.

This chain links TRBV12-3 or TRBV12-4 with TRBJ2-7; 8 bases are a match to TRBD1. The V segment lost 6 bases and the J segment 5 bases; nucleotides outside the gene matches: 9. The CDR3 covers 14 residues. The CDR3 spells CASSFPGGVNEQYF. The CDR3 DNA reads TGTGCCAGCAGCTTCCCAGGGGGCGTCAACGAGCAGTACTTC.

V is TRBV12-3 or TRBV12-4 and J is TRBJ1-1; tentatively, D is TRBD1 (6 bases). V was shortened by 4 bases and J by 6 bases, with 15 bases between the two germline ends. The CDR3 consists of 14 residues. CDR3 amino acids: CASSWAGVRAEAFF. The CDR3 coding sequence is TGTGCCAGCAGTTGGGCAGGGGTAAGGGCTGAAGCTTTCTTT.

This clonotype was seen a handful of times. V and J are TRBV28 and TRBJ2-7, with no clear D. Germline CDR1 is MDHEN and CDR2 is SYDVKM. With 5 bases removed from V and 5 bases from J, the gap between germline ends came to 4 bases. The CDR3 runs to 10 residues. CDR3 nucleotides: TGTGCCAGCAGTAGCAACGAGCAGTACTTC. It translates to CASSSNEQYF. The whole variable domain, filled in from reference TRBV28 and TRBJ2-7, reads DVKVTQSSRYLVKRTGEKVFLECVQDMDHENMFWYRQDPGLGLRLIYFSYDVKMKEKGDIPEGYSVSREKKERFSLILESASTNQTSMYLCASSSNEQYFGPGTRLTVT.

The V and J genes are TRBV6-2 or TRBV6-3 and TRBJ1-5; D is perhaps TRBD1 (6 bases). The germline V and J ends were trimmed by 6 bases and 5 bases, with 14 bases remaining between them. Germline CDR1 and CDR2: MNHEY and SVGEGT. CDR3 length: 14 residues. The CDR3 loop reads CASRGQREHQPQHF. CDR3 in DNA: TGTGCCAGCAGAGGACAGCGGGAACATCAGCCCCAGCATTTT.